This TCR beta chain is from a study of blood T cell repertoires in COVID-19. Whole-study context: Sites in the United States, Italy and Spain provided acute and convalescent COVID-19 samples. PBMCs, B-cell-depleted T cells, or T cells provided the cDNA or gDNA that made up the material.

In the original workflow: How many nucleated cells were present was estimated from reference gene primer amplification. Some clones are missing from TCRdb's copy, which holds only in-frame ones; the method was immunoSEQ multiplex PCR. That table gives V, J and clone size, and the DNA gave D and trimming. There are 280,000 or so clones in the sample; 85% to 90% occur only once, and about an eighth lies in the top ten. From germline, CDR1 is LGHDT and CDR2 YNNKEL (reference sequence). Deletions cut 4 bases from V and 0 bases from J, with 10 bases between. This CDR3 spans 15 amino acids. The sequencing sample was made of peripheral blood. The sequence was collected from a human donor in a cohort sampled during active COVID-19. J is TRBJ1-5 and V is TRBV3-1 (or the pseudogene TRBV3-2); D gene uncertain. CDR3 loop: CASSRDKYSNQPQHF. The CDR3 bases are TGTGCCAGCAGCCGCGACAAGTATAGCAATCAGCCCCAGCATTTT.